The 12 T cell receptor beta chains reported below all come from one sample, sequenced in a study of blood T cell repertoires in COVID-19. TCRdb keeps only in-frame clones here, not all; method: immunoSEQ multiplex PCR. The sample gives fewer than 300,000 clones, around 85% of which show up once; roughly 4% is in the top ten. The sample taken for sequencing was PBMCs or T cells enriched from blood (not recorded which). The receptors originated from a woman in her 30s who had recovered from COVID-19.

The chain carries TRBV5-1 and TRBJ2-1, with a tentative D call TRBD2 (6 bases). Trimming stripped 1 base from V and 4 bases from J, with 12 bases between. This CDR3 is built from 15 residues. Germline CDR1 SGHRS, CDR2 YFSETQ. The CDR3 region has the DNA TGCGCCAGCAGCTTGAGGAGGGCCCTGTACAATGAGCAGTTCTTC. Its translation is CASSLRRALYNEQFF. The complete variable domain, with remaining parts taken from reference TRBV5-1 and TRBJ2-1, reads KAGVTQTPRYLIKTRGQQVTLSCSPISGHRSVSWYQQTPGQGLQFLFEYFSETQRNKGNFPGRFSGRQFSNSRSEMNVSTLELGDSALYLCASSLRRALYNEQFFGPGTRLTVL.

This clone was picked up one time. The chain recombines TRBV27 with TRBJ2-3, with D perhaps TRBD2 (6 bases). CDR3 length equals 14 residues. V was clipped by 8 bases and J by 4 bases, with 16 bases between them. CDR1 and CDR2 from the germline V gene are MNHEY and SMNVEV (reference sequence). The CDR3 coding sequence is TGTGCCAGCTTTCGACTAGGTCGGGCAGATACGCAGTATTTT. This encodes CASFRLGRADTQYF.

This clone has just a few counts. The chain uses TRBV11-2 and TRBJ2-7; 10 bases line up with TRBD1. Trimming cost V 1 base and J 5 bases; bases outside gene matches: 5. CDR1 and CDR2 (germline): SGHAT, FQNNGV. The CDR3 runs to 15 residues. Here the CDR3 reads CASSLGTGGLNEQYF. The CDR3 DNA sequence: TGTGCCAGCAGCTTAGGGACAGGGGGATTGAACGAGCAGTACTTC. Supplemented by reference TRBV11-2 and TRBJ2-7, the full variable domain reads EAGVAQSPRYKIIEKRQSVAFWCNPISGHATLYWYQQILGQGPKLLIQFQNNGVVDDSQLPKDRFSAERLKGVDSTLKIQPAKLEDSAVYLCASSLGTGGLNEQYFGPGTRLTVT.

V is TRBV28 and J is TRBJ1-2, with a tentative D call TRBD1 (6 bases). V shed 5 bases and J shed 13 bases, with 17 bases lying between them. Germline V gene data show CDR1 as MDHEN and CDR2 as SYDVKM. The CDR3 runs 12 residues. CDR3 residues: CASSINSRGVTF. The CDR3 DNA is TGTGCCAGCAGTATAAATTCCAGGGGTGTCACCTTC.

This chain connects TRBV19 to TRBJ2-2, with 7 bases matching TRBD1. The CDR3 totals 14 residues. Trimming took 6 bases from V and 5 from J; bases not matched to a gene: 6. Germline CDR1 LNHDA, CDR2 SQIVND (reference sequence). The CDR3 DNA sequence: TGTGCCAGTAGGATGACAGGGAAAACCGGGGAGCTGTTTTTT. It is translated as CASRMTGKTGELFF.

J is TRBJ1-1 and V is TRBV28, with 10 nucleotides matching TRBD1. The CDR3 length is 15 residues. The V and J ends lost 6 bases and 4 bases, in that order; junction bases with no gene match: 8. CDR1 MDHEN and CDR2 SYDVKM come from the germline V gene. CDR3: CASSLGGQGITEAFF. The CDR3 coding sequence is TGTGCCAGCAGCCTCGGGGGACAGGGGATCACTGAAGCTTTCTTT.

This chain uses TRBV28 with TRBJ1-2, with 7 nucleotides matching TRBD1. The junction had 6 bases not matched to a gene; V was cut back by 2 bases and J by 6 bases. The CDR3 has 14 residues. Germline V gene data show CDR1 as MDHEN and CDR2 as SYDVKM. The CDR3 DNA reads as TGTGCCAGCAGTTTAAGACAGGGAGTAAATGGCTACACCTTC. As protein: CASSLRQGVNGYTF.

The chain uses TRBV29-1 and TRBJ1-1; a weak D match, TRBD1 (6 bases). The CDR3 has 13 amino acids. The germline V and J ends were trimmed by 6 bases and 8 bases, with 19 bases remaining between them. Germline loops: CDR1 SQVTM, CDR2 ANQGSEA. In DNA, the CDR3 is TGCAGCGTCCACGGGACCCAGGGGAGAGAAGCTTTCTTT. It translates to CSVHGTQGREAFF.

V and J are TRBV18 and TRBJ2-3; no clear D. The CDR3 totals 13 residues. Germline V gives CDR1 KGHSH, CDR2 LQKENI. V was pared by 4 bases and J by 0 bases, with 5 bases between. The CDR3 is CASSQSSTDTQYF. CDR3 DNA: TGTGCCAGCTCACAATCTAGCACAGATACGCAGTATTTT.

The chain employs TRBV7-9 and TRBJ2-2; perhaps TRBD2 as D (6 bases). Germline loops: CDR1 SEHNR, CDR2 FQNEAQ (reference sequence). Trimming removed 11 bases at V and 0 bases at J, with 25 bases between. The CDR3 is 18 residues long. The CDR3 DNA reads TGTGCCTCCTCGGGGAGGAAGGGAGTGGGGTCGAACACCGGGGAGCTGTTTTTT. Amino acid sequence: CASSGRKGVGSNTGELFF.

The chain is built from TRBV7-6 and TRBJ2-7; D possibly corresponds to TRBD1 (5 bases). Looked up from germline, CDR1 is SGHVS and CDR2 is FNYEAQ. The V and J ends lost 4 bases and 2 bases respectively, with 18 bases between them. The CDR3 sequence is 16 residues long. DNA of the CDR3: TGTGCCAGCAGCTCCCCGGACACGGCAGGGCCCTACGAGCAGTACTTC. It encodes CASSSPDTAGPYEQYF.

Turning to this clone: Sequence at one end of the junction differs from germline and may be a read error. The CDR3: CASSVRDRGPTHEKLFF. The CDR3 DNA reads TGTGCCAGCAGCGTCCGGGACAGGGGGCCAACTCATGAAAAACTGTTTTTT. This chain uses TRBV9 with TRBJ1-4; 12 bases line up with TRBD1. The CDR3 consists of 17 residues. Looked up from germline, CDR1 is SGDLS and CDR2 is YYNGEE.